One T cell receptor (beta chain) is described in this entry. At one of its ends the junction is not consistent with the germline gene, which may arise from a read error. These data belong to a study of blood T cells in healthy people across ages. The overall study: Capture via template switching afforded approximately one barcoded beta molecule per two T cells.

A second PCR of roughly 7 to 11 cycles used a sample-barcoded 5' primer and a J-beta primer mix. TCRdb called the 5' RACE reads again in MiXCR, with one record for every CDR3 protein. Among some 1.4 million distinct CDR3 sequences listed, roughly 45% were seen once. Germline assignment: CDR1 MGHRA and CDR2 YSYEKL. This CDR3 spans 16 amino acids. The sequenced sample consisted of blood. This TCR was recovered from a woman younger than 35 in good health. The chain is built from TRBV4-1 and TRBJ1-6; D gene ambiguous. This chain's CDR3 is CASSQESPARYSPPHF. The CDR3 bases are TGCGCCAGCAGCCAAGAATCGCCAGCCCGCTATTCACCCCCCCACTTT.